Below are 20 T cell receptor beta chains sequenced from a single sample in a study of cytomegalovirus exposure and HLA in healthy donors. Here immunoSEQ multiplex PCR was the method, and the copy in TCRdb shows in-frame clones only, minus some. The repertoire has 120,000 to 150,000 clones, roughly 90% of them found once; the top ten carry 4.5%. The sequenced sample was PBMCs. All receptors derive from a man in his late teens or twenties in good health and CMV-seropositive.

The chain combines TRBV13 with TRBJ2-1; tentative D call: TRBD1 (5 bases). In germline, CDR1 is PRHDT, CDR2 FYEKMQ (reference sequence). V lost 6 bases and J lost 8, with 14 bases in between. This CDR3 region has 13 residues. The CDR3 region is CASSLQGWDEQFF. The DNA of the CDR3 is TGTGCCAGCAGTCTTCAGGGTTGGGATGAGCAGTTCTTC.

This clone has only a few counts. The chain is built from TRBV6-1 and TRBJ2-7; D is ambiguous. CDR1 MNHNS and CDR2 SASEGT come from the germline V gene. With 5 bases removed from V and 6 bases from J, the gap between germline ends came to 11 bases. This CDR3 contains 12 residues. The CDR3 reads CASSLMTSEQYF. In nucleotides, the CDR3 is TGTGCCAGCAGTCTCATGACAAGCGAGCAGTACTTC.

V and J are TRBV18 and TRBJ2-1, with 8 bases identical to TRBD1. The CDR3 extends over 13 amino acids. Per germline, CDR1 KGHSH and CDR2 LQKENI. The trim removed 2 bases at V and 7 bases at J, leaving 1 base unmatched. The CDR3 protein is CASSPTGGNEQFF. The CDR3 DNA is TGTGCCAGCTCACCAACAGGGGGGAATGAGCAGTTCTTC.

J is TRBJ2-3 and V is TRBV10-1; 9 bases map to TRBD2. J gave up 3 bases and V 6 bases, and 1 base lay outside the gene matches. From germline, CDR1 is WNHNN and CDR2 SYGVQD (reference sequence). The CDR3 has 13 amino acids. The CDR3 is CASRTSGTDTQYF. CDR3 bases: TGCGCCAGCAGGACTAGCGGTACAGATACGCAGTATTTT.

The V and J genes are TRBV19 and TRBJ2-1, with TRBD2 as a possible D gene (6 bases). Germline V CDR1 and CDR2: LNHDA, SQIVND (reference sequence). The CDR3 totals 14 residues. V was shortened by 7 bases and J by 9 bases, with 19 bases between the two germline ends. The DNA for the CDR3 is TGTGCCAGTATCAAATCGGGGGTTGTAGGTGAGCAGTTCTTC. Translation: CASIKSGVVGEQFF.

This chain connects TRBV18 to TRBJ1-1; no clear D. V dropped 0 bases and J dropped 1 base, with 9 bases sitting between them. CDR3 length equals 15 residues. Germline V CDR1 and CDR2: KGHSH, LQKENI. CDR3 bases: TGTGCCAGCTCACCACCCGCGGCTAAGAACACTGAAGCTTTCTTT. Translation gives CASSPPAAKNTEAFF.

The CDR3 bases are TGTGCCAGCAGTGGGGCCGTGGGGACAGGGACTTCTGGGGCCAACGTCCTGACTTTC. The encoded protein is CASSGAVGTGTSGANVLTF. The chain recombines TRBV28 with TRBJ2-6; TRBD1 matches 9 bases. CDR1 is MDHEN and CDR2 is SYDVKM in the germline V gene. The CDR3 runs 19 residues. V shed 5 bases, J shed 1 base, and the junction held 12 bases outside the gene matches.

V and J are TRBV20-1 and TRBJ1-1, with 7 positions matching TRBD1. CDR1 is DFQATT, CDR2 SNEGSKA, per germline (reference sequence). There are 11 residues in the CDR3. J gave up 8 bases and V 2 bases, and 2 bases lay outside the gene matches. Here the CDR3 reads CSARPDREAFF. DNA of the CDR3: TGCAGTGCTAGACCGGACAGGGAAGCTTTCTTT.

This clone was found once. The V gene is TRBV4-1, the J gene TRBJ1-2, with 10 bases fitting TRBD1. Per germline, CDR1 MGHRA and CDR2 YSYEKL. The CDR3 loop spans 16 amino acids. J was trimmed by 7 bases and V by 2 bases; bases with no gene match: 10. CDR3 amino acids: CASSQPRQGARFGYTF. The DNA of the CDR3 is TGCGCCAGCAGCCAACCCCGACAGGGGGCTCGGTTTGGCTACACCTTC.

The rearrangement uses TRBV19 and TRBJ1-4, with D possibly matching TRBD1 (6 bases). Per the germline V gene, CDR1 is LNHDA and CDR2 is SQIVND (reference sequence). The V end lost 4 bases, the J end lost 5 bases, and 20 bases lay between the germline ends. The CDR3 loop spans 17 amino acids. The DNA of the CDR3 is TGTGCCAGTAGTAGTCCAAGTACAGGGACGAGAAATGAAAAACTGTTTTTT. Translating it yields CASSSPSTGTRNEKLFF.

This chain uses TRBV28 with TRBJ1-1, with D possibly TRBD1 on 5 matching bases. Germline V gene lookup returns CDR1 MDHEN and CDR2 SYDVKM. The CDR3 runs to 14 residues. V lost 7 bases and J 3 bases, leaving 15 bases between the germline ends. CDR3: CASITESRDTEAFF. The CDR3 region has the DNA TGTGCCAGCATCACAGAATCCAGGGACACTGAAGCTTTCTTT.

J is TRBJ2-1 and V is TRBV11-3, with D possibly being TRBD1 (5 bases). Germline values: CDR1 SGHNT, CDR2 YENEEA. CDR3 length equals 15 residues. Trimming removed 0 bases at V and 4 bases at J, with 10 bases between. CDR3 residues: CASSLDTGSYNEQFF. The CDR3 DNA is TGTGCCAGCAGCTTAGATACAGGATCATACAATGAGCAGTTCTTC.

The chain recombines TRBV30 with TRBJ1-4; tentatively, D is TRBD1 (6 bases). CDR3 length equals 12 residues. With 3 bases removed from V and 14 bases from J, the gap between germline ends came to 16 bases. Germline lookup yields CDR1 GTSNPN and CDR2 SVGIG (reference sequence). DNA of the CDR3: TGTGCCTGGAGGCATACAGGGATCGAGCTGTTTTTT. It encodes CAWRHTGIELFF.

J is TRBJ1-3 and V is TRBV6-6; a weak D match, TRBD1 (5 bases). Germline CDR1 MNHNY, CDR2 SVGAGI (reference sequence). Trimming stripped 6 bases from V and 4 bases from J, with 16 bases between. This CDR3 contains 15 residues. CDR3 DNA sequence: TGTGCCAGCAGACCCGGGGGACTGAAAGGAAACACCATATATTTT. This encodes CASRPGGLKGNTIYF.

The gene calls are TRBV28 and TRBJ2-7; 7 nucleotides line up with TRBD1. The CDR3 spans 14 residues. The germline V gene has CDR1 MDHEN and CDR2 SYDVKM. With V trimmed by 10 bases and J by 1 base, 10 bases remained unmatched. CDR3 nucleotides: TGTGCCACCCACTCGACAGGGAAATCCTACGAGCAGTACTTC. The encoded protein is CATHSTGKSYEQYF. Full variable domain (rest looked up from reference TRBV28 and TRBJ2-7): DVKVTQSSRYLVKRTGEKVFLECVQDMDHENMFWYRQDPGLGLRLIYFSYDVKMKEKGDIPEGYSVSREKKERFSLILESASTNQTSMYLCATHSTGKSYEQYFGPGTRLTVT.

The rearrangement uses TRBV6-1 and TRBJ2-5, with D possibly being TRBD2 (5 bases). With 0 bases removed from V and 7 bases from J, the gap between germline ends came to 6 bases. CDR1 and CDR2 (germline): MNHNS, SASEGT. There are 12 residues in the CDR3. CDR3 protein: CASSEARGTQYF. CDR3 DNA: TGTGCCAGCAGTGAAGCACGGGGGACCCAGTACTTC.

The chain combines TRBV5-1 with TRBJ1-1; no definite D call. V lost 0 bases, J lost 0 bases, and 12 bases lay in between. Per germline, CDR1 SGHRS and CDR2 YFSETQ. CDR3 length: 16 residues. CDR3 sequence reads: CASSLAGTALNTEAFF. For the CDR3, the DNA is TGCGCCAGCAGCTTGGCAGGCACGGCTTTGAACACTGAAGCTTTCTTT.

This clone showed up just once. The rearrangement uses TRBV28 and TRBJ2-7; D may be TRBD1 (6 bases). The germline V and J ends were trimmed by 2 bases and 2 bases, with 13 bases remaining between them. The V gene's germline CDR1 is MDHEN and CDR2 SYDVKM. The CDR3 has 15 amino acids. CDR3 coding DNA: TGTGCCAGCAGTTTAAGGGACAACTCGGCCTACGAGCAGTACTTC. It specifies CASSLRDNSAYEQYF. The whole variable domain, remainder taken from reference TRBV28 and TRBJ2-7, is DVKVTQSSRYLVKRTGEKVFLECVQDMDHENMFWYRQDPGLGLRLIYFSYDVKMKEKGDIPEGYSVSREKKERFSLILESASTNQTSMYLCASSLRDNSAYEQYFGPGTRLTVT.

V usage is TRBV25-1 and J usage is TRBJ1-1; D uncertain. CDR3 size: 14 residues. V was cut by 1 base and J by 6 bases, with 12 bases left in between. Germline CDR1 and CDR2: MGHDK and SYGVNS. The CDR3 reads CASSELRVGAEAFF. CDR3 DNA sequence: TGTGCCAGCAGTGAATTGAGGGTTGGCGCTGAAGCTTTCTTT.

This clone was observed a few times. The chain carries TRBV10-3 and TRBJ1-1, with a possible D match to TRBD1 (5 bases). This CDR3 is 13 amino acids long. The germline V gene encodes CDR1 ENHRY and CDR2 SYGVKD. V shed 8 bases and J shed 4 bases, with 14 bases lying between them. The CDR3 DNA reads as TGTGCCATCTCGGCAGGGATGATCACTGAAGCTTTCTTT. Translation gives CAISAGMITEAFF.